A selection of T cell receptor beta chains follows, all from one sample in a study of cytotoxic CD8 clonotypes in ibrutinib-treated CLL. TCRdb's table, derived via immunoSEQ multiplex PCR, lists solely in-frame clones and lacks some. The table has some 84,000 clones, 70% to 90% seen once. The sample was PBMCs, taken before ibrutinib treatment. These receptor sequences come from a human donor with chronic lymphocytic leukemia. The conserved cysteine and the conserved F or W are not part of the CDR3 here. Not all rows give a size; the values are once, few, many and, for expanded clones, a class.

13	TRBV5-6	TRBJ1-5	.	ASSAGGRANQPQH
12	TRBV19	TRBJ1-2	few	ASSIGQGTYGYT
12	TRBV7-2	TRBJ2-7	.	ASSLGTSIDEQY
13	TRBV5-8	TRBJ2-7	.	AADIPRDRGPEQY
11	TRBV11-3	TRBJ1-1	few	ASSFRAGGEAF
14	TRBV19	TRBJ1-4	.	ASSIDRSGGDEKLF
12	TRBV7-9	TRBJ1-2	.	ASSPDRGDYGYT
12	TRBV5-6	TRBJ2-3	.	ASSRDRGPDTQY
12	TRBV6-5	TRBJ1-2	.	ASSYHEGWRGYT
12	TRBV6-6	TRBJ2-3	.	ASTGASLTDTQY
12	TRBV7-2	TRBJ1-5	.	ASRRQHSNQPQH
9	TRBV6-6	TRBJ1-1	.	ASSFTTEAF
13	TRBV29-1	TRBJ2-7	.	SVEDRTGGAYEQY
12	TRBV7-9	TRBJ1-4	.	ASSLGSGNEKLF
9	TRBV20-1	TRBJ1-2	.	SVSAWSGYT
11	TRBV19	TRBJ1-5	.	ASSEIITQPQH
14	TRBV19	TRBJ1-1	.	ASNWEGRRRNTEAF
13	TRBV5-1	TRBJ2-1	.	ASSLEAGGYNEQF
12	TRBV7-9	TRBJ2-5	.	ASSLTGSQETQY
11	TRBV28	TRBJ2-7	.	ASTRGGVYEQY
13	TRBV4-2	TRBJ1-2	.	ASSQGPTENYGYT
13	TRBV4-1	TRBJ2-5	.	ASSQFPAEEETQY
13	TRBV19	TRBJ1-5	.	ASSGILGFNQPQH
12	TRBV7-9	TRBJ1-1	.	ASSPTPVNTEAF